The rows below give T cell receptor beta chains drawn from one sample of a study of T cell changes during pregnancy in multiple sclerosis. Using immunoSEQ multiplex PCR, the repertoire was profiled, and TCRdb retains in-frame clones only, with some absent. Among around 15,000 clones, 80% to 95% were seen once, and the ten largest hold 2.8%. The sample here was peripheral blood, taken in the second trimester of pregnancy. These receptors were collected from a female donor in good health, enrolled as a control in a pregnancy study. Both conserved end residues are trimmed from each CDR3. The order of the fields is J gene, V gene, CDR3 protein.

J gene: TRBJ2-1; V gene: TRBV6-4; CDR3 protein: ASSPSGFSSYNEQF
J gene: TRBJ1-2; V gene: TRBV4-3; CDR3 protein: ASSQDEPGHHYGYT
J gene: TRBJ1-4; V gene: TRBV7-2; CDR3 protein: ASRLDRGNEKLF
J gene: TRBJ2-7; V gene: TRBV29-1; CDR3 protein: SVEWTGMPYEQY
J gene: TRBJ2-7; V gene: TRBV19; CDR3 protein: ASRRSIAGGLSYEQY
J gene: TRBJ2-1; V gene: TRBV6-4; CDR3 protein: ASSVYGGGAYNEQF
J gene: TRBJ1-2; V gene: TRBV2; CDR3 protein: ASSERQGFYGYT
J gene: TRBJ1-5; V gene: TRBV7-2; CDR3 protein: ASSLETGRRH
J gene: TRBJ2-1; V gene: TRBV7-3; CDR3 protein: ASSPQGNEQF
J gene: TRBJ2-5; V gene: TRBV6-5; CDR3 protein: ASSYSGSGFQETQY